The clone carrying this T cell receptor (beta chain) was seen more than once but under ten times. The antigen is undetermined. PCR employed 60 Vbeta and 13 Jbeta primers. The method was immunoSEQ multiplex PCR; TCRdb's version includes in-frame clones alone and lacks a portion of them. The sample has around 110,000 clones; 70% are singletons. The sample belongs to a study of cytomegalovirus exposure and HLA in healthy donors. Study-wide background: Earlier work reported 110 million or so unique TCR beta sequences from 150 million to 200 million T cells.

Points from the study as a whole: Researchers reported that a few CMV-associated chains were confirmed in vitro as CMV antigen-specific.

Germline CDR1 and CDR2: SGHNT and YYREEE (reference sequence). V lost 0 bases to trimming and J lost 4 bases, with 19 bases between them. The CDR3 has 17 residues. The source material was PBMCs. The rearrangement joins TRBV5-4 to TRBJ1-2; a weak D match, TRBD1 (6 bases). The source is a young man in good health and CMV-seropositive. This CDR3 reads CASSLGLALQGSYGYTF. As DNA, the CDR3 is TGTGCCAGCAGCTTGGGGCTTGCCCTACAGGGAAGCTATGGCTACACCTTC.